One T cell receptor (beta chain) is described in this entry. Its antigen is unidentified. This specimen comes from a study of blood T cells in healthy people across ages. Study results and caveats: Older age coincided with a roughly linear decline in TCR beta diversity per million T cells.

A J-beta primer mix and a sample-barcoded 5' primer were used in a second PCR of roughly 6 to 12 cycles. Every individual sample yielded 3 million or more paired-end reads (each containing CDR3). MiXCR, applied by TCRdb to the 5' RACE reads, yields one record per CDR3 protein. The table records about 700,000 distinct CDR3 sequences, around 32% of them present only once. Per the germline V gene, CDR1 is SGHRS and CDR2 is YFSETQ. V was cut by 0 bases and J by 5 bases, with 14 bases left in between. CDR3 size: 15 residues. Each sample used at least 6.5 million PBMCs. Each sample yielded at least 5.5 micrograms of PBMC total RNA.

The chain is built from TRBV5-1 and TRBJ2-5; no firm D call. The clonotype originates from a woman of 80 years or more in good health. The sequenced sample was blood. For the CDR3, the DNA is TGCGCCAGCAGCTTGGAGGCAGCCTCGGTGGAGACCCAGTACTTC. As protein: CASSLEAASVETQYF.